The T cell receptor (beta chain) described here comes from a study of cytomegalovirus exposure and HLA in healthy donors. Study context: Assignment to the Caucasian-associated ancestry cluster applied to roughly 80% of the approximately 400 genotyped donors. Study results and caveats: Most CMV-associated TCR beta chains appeared HLA-restricted in a later analysis.

On this clone itself: Its antigen is unknown.

In the PCR, 60 Vbeta and 13 Jbeta primers were used. Only in-frame clones appear in the TCRdb table, and some are missing; sequencing was by immunoSEQ multiplex PCR. The sample lists some 65,000 clones, around 80% occurring once. This CDR3 is built from 12 residues. The ends were cut back, 7 bases at V and 8 bases at J, with 14 bases in the middle. Germline V CDR1 and CDR2: SEHNR, FQNEAQ (reference sequence). The clonotype was recovered from a girl aged 5 to 17 in good health and CMV-seropositive. The chain links TRBV7-9 to TRBJ1-2; unclear D gene. Sample: PBMCs. The CDR3: CASTRDTSGYTF. The CDR3 DNA sequence: TGTGCCAGCACCCGCGACACTTCCGGCTACACCTTC. Filled out from reference TRBV7-9 and TRBJ1-2, the complete variable domain reads DTGVSQNPRHKITKRGQNVTFRCDPISEHNRLYWYRQTLGQGPEFLTYFQNEAQLEKSRLLSDRFSAERPKGSFSTLEIQRTEQGDSAMYLCASTRDTSGYTFGSGTRLTVV.